This T cell receptor beta chain was sequenced for a study of response to subunit inactivated influenza vaccine. MiXCR, applied by TCRdb to the RT-PCR reads, yields one record per CDR3 protein. Here the sample spans around 490,000 distinct CDR3 sequences, less than 10% being singletons. Germline V gives CDR1 MNHEY, CDR2 SVGAGI. The V and J ends lost 2 bases and 0 bases, in that order; junction bases with no gene match: 6. The CDR3 has 17 amino acids. The sequencing used PBMCs from blood, collected 23 to 25 months after vaccination. This chain connects TRBV6-5 to TRBJ2-1, with 8 nucleotides matching TRBD1. The receptor comes from a man aged 45-69 years who received an inactivated influenza vaccine. CDR3 in DNA: TGTGCCAGCAGTTACCACAGGGGGAAGGGCTCCTACAATGAGCAGTTCTTC. Its protein product is CASSYHRGKGSYNEQFF.